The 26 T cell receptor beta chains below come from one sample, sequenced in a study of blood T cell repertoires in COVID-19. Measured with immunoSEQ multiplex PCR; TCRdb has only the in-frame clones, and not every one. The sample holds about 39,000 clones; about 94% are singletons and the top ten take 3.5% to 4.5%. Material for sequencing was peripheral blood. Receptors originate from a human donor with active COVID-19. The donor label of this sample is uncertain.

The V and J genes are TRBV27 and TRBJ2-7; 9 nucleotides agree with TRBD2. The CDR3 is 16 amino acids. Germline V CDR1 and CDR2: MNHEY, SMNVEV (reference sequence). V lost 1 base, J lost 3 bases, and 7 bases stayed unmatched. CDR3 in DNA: TGTGCCAGCAGTTTATTCGGCCTAGCGGGACTCTACGAGCAGTACTTC. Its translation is CASSLFGLAGLYEQYF.

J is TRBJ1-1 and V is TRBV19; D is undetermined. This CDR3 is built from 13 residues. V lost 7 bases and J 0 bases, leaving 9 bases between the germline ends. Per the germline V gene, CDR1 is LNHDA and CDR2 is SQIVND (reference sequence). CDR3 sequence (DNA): TGTGCCAGTACCACCACGGTGAACACTGAAGCTTTCTTT. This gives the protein CASTTTVNTEAFF.

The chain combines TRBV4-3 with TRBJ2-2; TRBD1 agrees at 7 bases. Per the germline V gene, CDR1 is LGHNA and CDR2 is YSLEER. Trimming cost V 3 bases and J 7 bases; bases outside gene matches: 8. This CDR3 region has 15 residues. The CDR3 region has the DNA TGCGCCAGCAGCCAGGTGACAGGGACGGGCGGGGAGCTGTTTTTT. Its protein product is CASSQVTGTGGELFF.

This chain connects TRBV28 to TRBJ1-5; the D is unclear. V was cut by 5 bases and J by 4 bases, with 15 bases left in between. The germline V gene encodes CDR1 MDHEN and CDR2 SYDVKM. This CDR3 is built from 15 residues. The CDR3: CASSPGSPSNQPQHF. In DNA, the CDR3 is TGTGCCAGCAGTCCCGGGTCCCCAAGTAATCAGCCCCAGCATTTT.

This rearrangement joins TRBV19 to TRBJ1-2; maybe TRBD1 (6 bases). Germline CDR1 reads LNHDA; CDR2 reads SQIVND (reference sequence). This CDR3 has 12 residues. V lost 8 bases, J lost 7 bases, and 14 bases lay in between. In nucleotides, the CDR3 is TGTGCCAGTCTGGAGGGGGGGCTTGGCTACACCTTC. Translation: CASLEGGLGYTF. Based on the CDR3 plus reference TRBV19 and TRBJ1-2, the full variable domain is DGGITQSPKYLFRKEGQNVTLSCEQNLNHDAMYWYRQDPGQGLRLIYYSQIVNDFQKGDIAEGYSVSREKKESFPLTVTSAQKNPTAFYLCASLEGGLGYTFGSGTRLTVV.

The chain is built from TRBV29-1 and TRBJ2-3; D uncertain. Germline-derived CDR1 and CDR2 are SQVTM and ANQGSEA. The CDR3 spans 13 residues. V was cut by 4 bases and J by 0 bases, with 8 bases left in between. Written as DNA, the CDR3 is TGCAGCGTTGTTCTTTCTAGCACAGATACGCAGTATTTT. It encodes CSVVLSSTDTQYF.

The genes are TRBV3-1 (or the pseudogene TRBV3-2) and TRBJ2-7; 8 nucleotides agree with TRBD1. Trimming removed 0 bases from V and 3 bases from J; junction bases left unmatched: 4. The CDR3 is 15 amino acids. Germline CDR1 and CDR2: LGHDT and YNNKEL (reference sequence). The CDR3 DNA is TGTGCCAGCAGCCAAGACAGGGGGCACCTCTACGAGCAGTACTTC. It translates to CASSQDRGHLYEQYF.

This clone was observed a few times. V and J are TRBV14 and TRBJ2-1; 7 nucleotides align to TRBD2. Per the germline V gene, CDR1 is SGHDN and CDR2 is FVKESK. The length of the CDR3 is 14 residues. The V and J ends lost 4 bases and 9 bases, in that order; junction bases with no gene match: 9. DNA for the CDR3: TGTGCCAGCAGCCCCTGGGGCGGGAGACTTGAGCAGTTCTTC. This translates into CASSPWGGRLEQFF.

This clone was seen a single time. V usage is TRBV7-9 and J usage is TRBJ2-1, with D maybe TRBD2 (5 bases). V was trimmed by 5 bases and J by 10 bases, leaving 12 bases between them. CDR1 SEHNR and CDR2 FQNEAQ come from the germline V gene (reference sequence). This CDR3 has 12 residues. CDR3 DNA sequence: TGTGCCAGCAGCCTCGGGGTGCCCGAGCAGTTCTTC. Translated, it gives CASSLGVPEQFF. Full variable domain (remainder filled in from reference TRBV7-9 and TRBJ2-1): DTGVSQNPRHKITKRGQNVTFRCDPISEHNRLYWYRQTLGQGPEFLTYFQNEAQLEKSRLLSDRFSAERPKGSFSTLEIQRTEQGDSAMYLCASSLGVPEQFFGPGTRLTVL.

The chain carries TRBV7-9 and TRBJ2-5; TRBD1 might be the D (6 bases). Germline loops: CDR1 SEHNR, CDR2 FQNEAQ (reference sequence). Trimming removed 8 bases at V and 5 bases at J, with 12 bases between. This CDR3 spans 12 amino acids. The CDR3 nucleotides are TGTGCCAGCTTAGGGCAGGGGGAGACCCAGTACTTC. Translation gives CASLGQGETQYF.

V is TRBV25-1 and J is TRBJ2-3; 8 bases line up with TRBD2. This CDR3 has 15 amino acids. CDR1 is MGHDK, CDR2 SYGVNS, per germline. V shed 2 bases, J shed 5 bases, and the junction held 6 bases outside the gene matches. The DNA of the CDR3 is TGTGCCAGCAGTGAAGTCCGGGGGGGTGGAGATACGCAGTATTTT. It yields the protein CASSEVRGGGDTQYF.

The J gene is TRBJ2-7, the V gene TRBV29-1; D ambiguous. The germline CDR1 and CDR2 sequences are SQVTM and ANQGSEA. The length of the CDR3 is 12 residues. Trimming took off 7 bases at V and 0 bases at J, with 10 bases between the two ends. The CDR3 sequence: CSALGLSYEQYF. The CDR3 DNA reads TGCAGCGCCTTGGGCCTCTCCTACGAGCAGTACTTC.

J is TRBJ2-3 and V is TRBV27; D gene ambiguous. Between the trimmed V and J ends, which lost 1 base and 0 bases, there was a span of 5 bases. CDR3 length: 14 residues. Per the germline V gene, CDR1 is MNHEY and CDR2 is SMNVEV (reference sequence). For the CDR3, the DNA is TGTGCCAGCAGTTTATGGCAGAGCACAGATACGCAGTATTTT. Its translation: CASSLWQSTDTQYF.

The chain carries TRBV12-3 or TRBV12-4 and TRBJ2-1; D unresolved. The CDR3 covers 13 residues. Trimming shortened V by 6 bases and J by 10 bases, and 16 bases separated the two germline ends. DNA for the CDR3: TGTGCCAGCAGACACGACTCCTCTGGGGAGCAGTTCTTC. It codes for CASRHDSSGEQFF.

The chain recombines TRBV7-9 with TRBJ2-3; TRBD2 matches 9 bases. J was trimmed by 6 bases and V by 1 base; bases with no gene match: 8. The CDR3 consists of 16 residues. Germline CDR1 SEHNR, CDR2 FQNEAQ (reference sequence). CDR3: CASSLEGRGGPDTQYF. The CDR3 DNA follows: TGTGCCAGCAGCTTAGAAGGGCGGGGGGGGCCCGATACGCAGTATTTT.

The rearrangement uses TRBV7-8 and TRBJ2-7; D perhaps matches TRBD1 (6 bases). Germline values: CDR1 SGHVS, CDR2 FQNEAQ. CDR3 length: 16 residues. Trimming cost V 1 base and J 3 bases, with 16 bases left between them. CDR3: CASSLDWTANYYEQYF. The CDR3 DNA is TGTGCCAGCAGCTTAGACTGGACAGCCAACTACTACGAGCAGTACTTC.

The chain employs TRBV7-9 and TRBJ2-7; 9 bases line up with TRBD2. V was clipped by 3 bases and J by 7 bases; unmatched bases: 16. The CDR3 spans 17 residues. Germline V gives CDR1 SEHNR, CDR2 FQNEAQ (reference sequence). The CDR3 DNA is TGTGCCAGCAGCTTTGGGTCTCTAGCGGGACCCCACGAGGAGCAGTACTTC. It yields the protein CASSFGSLAGPHEEQYF. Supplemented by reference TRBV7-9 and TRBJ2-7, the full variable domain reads DTGVSQNPRHKITKRGQNVTFRCDPISEHNRLYWYRQTLGQGPEFLTYFQNEAQLEKSRLLSDRFSAERPKGSFSTLEIQRTEQGDSAMYLCASSFGSLAGPHEEQYFGPGTRLTVT.

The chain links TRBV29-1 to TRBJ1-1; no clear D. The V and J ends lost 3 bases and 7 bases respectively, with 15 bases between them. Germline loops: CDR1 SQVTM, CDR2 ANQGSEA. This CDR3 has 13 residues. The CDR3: CSVEALPLFEAFF. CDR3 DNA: TGCAGCGTTGAGGCACTACCACTGTTTGAAGCTTTCTTT. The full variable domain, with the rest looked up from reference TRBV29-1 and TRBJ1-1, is SAVISQKPSRDICQRGTSLTIQCQVDSQVTMMFWYRQQPGQSLTLIATANQGSEATYESGFVIDKFPISRPNLTFSTLTVSNMSPEDSSIYLCSVEALPLFEAFFGQGTRLTVV.

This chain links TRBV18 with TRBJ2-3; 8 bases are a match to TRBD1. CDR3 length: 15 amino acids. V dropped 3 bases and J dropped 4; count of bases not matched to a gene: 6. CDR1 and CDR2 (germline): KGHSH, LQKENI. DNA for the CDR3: TGTGCCAGCTCACCCCCGGGACAGGTGTCAGATACGCAGTATTTT. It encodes CASSPPGQVSDTQYF.

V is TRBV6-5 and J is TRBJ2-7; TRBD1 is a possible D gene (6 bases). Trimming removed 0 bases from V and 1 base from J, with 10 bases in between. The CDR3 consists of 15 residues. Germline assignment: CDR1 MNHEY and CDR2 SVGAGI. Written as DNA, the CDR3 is TGTGCCAGCAGTTACTCACAGGGTCGGTCCTACGAGCAGTACTTC. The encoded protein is CASSYSQGRSYEQYF.

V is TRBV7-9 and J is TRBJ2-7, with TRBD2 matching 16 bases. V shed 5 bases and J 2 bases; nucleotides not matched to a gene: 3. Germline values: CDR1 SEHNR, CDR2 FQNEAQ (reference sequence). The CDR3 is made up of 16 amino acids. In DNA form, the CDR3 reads TGTGCCAGCAGCAGGGGACTAGCGGGAGGGCCCTACGAGCAGTACTTC. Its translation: CASSRGLAGGPYEQYF.

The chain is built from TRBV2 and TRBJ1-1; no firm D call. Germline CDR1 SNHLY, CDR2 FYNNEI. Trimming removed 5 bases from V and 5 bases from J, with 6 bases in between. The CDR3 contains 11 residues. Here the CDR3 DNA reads TGTGCCAGCAGTCTAAATACTGAAGCTTTCTTT. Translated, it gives CASSLNTEAFF.

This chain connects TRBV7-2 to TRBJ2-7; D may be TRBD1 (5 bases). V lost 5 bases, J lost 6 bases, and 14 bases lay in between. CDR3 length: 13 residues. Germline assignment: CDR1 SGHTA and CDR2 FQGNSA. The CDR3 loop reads CASSPQMTAEQYF. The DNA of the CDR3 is TGTGCCAGCAGCCCACAGATGACAGCCGAGCAGTACTTC.

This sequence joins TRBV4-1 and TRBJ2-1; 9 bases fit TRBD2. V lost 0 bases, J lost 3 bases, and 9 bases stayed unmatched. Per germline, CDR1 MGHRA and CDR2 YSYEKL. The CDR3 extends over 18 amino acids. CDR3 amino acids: CASSQEGSGSFYYNEQFF. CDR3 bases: TGCGCCAGCAGCCAAGAGGGTAGCGGGAGCTTTTACTACAATGAGCAGTTCTTC.

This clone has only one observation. The chain's CDR3 is CASSTRQGYNEQFF. DNA of the CDR3: TGTGCCAGCAGCACACGACAGGGCTACAATGAGCAGTTCTTC. The rearrangement links TRBV11-3 to TRBJ2-1, with 7 bases matching TRBD1. V shed 5 bases, J shed 3 bases, and the junction held 4 bases outside the gene matches. The germline gives CDR1 SGHNT, CDR2 YENEEA. CDR3 size: 14 residues.

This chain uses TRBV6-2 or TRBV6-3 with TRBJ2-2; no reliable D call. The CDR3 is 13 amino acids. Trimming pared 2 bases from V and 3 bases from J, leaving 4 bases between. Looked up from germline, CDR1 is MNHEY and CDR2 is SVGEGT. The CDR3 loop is CASSYTDTGELFF. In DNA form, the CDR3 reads TGTGCCAGCAGTTACACAGACACCGGGGAGCTGTTTTTT.